Shown below are 9 T cell receptor beta chains from a single sample sequenced in a study of T cell responses to AZD1222 COVID-19 vaccine. Sequenced by immunoSEQ multiplex PCR; TCRdb stores in-frame clones only, minus some. The repertoire has 200,000 to 250,000 clones, roughly 94% of them found once; the top ten carry approximately 1.5%. This specimen consisted of peripheral blood, obtained 28 days after the second dose of the MenACWY control vaccine. These receptors were taken from an adult who received the MenACWY meningococcal vaccine as a control.

This chain joins TRBV6-4 and TRBJ1-1, with D maybe TRBD1 (5 bases). The CDR3 is 11 amino acids. Germline V gene lookup returns CDR1 MRHNA and CDR2 SNTAGT. The chain's CDR3 is CAEQGNTEAFF. CDR3 bases: TGTGCTGAGCAGGGGAACACTGAAGCTTTCTTT.

This rearrangement joins TRBV4-2 to TRBJ2-2; 8 nucleotides align to TRBD2. The germline gives CDR1 LGHNA, CDR2 YNFKEQ. The V gene end was trimmed by 1 base and the J gene end by 6 bases; junction bases not matched to a gene: 4. The CDR3 is made up of 15 amino acids. The chain's CDR3 is CASSQGAAGAGELFF. CDR3 bases: TGTGCCAGCAGCCAAGGAGCAGCGGGGGCCGGGGAGCTGTTTTTT.

The V and J genes are TRBV6-5 and TRBJ2-7, with D perhaps TRBD2 (6 bases). Trimming left V 7 bases short and J 3 bases short, with 16 bases between. Germline V CDR1 and CDR2: MNHEY, SVGAGI. This CDR3 comprises 14 residues. CDR3 sequence reads: CASTKEGFGYEQYF. In DNA, the CDR3 is TGTGCCAGCACCAAGGAGGGGTTTGGCTACGAGCAGTACTTC.

This clone appeared once. The rearrangement links TRBV12-3 or TRBV12-4 to TRBJ2-5; D is unresolved. The CDR3 spans 11 residues. The germline V and J ends were trimmed by 6 bases and 3 bases, with 5 bases remaining between them. The CDR3 loop reads CASRMEETQYF. CDR3 in DNA: TGTGCCAGCAGGATGGAAGAGACCCAGTACTTC.

Comment on this clone: Other DNA sequences in this specimen translate into the identical CDR3. DNA of the CDR3: TGTGCCAGCAGTTTAGGGGGGGACACTGAAGCTTTCTTT. This encodes CASSLGGDTEAFF. The chain combines TRBV12-3 or TRBV12-4 with TRBJ1-1, with D possibly being TRBD1 (5 bases). Trimming removed 1 base from V and 3 bases from J, with 6 bases in between. This CDR3 comprises 13 residues.

The rearrangement uses TRBV7-2 and TRBJ1-4, with D hard to call. This CDR3 is 13 amino acids long. The V end was cut by 3 bases, the J end by 14 bases, with 16 bases between. In germline, CDR1 is SGHTA, CDR2 FQGNSA. The CDR3 DNA is TGTGCCAGCAGCTTTAGGGTTGAGGCGAATCTGTTTTTT. Residues: CASSFRVEANLFF.

This rearrangement joins TRBV25-1 to TRBJ2-7; 8 nucleotides match TRBD1. Trimming took 2 bases from V and 6 from J; bases not matched to a gene: 9. Germline V lookup: CDR1 MGHDK, CDR2 SYGVNS. This CDR3 has 15 residues. The CDR3 DNA follows: TGTGCCAGCAGTGAAGGCGGAACAGGGGGTCGCGAGCAGTACTTC. It translates to CASSEGGTGGREQYF.

This rearrangement joins TRBV28 to TRBJ1-6; TRBD1 matches at 9 bases. This CDR3 has 15 amino acids. Unmatched junction bases numbered 3, after V lost 4 bases and J lost 5 bases. Per germline, CDR1 MDHEN and CDR2 SYDVKM. The DNA of the CDR3 is TGTGCCAGCAGTTCTGGGGACAGGGATAATTCACCCCTCCACTTT. Translation gives CASSSGDRDNSPLHF.

V usage is TRBV4-1 and J usage is TRBJ1-1; 8 bases fit TRBD1. Looked up from germline, CDR1 is MGHRA and CDR2 is YSYEKL. With 4 bases clipped from V and 4 bases from J, the junction kept 5 bases outside the gene matches. CDR3 length: 14 amino acids. The CDR3 here is CASSRAGTGTEAFF. DNA for the CDR3: TGCGCCAGCAGCCGCGCCGGGACAGGCACTGAAGCTTTCTTT.